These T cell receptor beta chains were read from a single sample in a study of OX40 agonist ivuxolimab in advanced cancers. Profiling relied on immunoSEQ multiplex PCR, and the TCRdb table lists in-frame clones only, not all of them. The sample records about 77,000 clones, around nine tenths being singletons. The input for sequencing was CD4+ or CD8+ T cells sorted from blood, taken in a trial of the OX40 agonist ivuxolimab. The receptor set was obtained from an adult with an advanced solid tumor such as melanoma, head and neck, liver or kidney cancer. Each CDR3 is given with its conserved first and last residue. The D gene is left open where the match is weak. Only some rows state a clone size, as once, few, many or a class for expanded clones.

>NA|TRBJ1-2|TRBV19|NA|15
CASNTGGGPNYGYTF
TGTGCCAGTAACACAGGAGGGGGACCTAACTATGGCTACACCTTC
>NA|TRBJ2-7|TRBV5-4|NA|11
CASSNTYEQYF
TGTGCCAGCAGCAACACCTACGAGCAGTACTTC
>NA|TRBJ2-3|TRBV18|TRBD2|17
CASSPTSTSGDTDTQYF
TGTGCCAGCTCACCAACTTCCACTAGCGGGGATACAGATACGCAGTATTTT
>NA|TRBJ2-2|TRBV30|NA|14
CAWRKGEVTGELFF
TGTGCCTGGAGAAAGGGGGAGGTGACCGGGGAGCTGTTTTTT
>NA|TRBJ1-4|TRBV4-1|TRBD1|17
CASSRRDRTLGNEKLFF
TGCGCCAGCAGCCGCCGGGACAGGACTTTGGGAAATGAAAAACTGTTTTTT
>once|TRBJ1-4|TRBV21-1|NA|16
CASSKVKGSGNEKLFF
TGTGCCAGCAGCAAAGTAAAGGGGTCGGGTAATGAAAAACTGTTTTTT
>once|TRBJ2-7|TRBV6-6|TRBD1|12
CASSKGAYEQYF
TGTGCCAGCTCGAAGGGGGCGTACGAGCAGTACTTC
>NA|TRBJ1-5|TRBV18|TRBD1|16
CASSHERTGSNQPQHF
TGTGCCAGCTCTCACGAGAGGACAGGGAGCAATCAGCCCCAGCATTTT
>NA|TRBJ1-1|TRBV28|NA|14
CASIPHSVNTEAFF
TGTGCCAGCATCCCGCATTCCGTAAACACTGAAGCTTTCTTT
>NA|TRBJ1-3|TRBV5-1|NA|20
CASSLRGVPLDDYSGNTIYF
TGCGCCAGCAGCTTGCGGGGTGTCCCGCTAGACGACTACTCTGGAAACACCATATATTTT
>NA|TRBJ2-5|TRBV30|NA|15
CACHGTSGPQETQYF
TGTGCCTGCCACGGGACCAGCGGGCCCCAAGAGACCCAGTACTTC
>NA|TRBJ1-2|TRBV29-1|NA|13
CSVTGGSPYGYTF
TGCAGCGTTACAGGTGGATCTCCCTATGGCTACACCTTC
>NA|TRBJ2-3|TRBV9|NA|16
CASSPASAGKQDTQYF
TGTGCCAGCAGCCCCGCGTCCGCGGGAAAACAAGATACGCAGTATTTT
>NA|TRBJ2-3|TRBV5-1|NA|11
CASSELDTQYF
TGCGCCAGCAGCGAGTTAGATACGCAGTATTTT
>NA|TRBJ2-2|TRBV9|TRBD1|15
CASSVGAGGTGELFF
TGTGCCAGCAGCGTAGGGGCAGGGGGAACCGGGGAGCTGTTTTTT
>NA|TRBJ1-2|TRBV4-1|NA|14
CASSQGQWDYGYTF
TGCGCCAGCAGCCAAGGACAGTGGGACTATGGCTACACCTTC
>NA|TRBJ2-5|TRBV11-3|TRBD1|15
CASSLGQGDGETQYF
TGTGCCAGCAGCCTTGGACAGGGGGACGGAGAGACCCAGTACTTC
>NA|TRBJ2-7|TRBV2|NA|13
CASAVAGSSGQYF
TGTGCCAGCGCGGTGGCGGGGAGTTCGGGGCAGTACTTC
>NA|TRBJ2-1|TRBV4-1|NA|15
CASSPGGNSYNEQFF
TGCGCCAGCAGCCCCGGGGGCAACTCCTACAATGAGCAGTTCTTC
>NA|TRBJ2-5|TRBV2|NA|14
CASSERGGQETQYF
TGTGCCAGCAGTGAGAGAGGGGGTCAAGAGACCCAGTACTTC
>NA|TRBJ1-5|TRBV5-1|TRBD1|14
CASSPDRGNQPQHF
TGCGCCAGCAGCCCGGACAGGGGGAATCAGCCCCAGCATTTT
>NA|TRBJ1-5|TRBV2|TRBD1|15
CASNLFGQGDQPQHF
TGTGCCAGCAATCTATTCGGACAGGGGGATCAGCCCCAGCATTTT
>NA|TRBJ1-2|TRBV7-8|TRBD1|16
CASSLAGTGYNYGYTF
TGTGCCAGCAGCCTTGCGGGGACAGGGTACAACTATGGCTACACCTTC
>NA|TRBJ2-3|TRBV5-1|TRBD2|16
CASSGWTSGSTDTQYF
TGCGCCAGCAGCGGATGGACTAGCGGAAGCACAGATACGCAGTATTTT